What follows are 2 T cell receptor beta chains derived from one specimen sequenced in a study of CD8 T cells in ankylosing spondylitis. TCRdb recomputed calls from the 5' RACE reads with MiXCR, one row per CDR3 protein. The table lists just under 350,000 distinct CDR3 sequences, roughly 14% of them singletons. Sequenced input: blood, either unsorted or a sorted T cell fraction (not recorded which). These receptors came from a male donor with ankylosing spondylitis or in good health (not recorded which).

This chain connects TRBV3-1 to TRBJ2-7; TRBD2 matches 8 bases. V lost 4 bases, J lost 10 bases, and 6 bases stayed unmatched. This CDR3 comprises 12 residues. The germline gives CDR1 LGHDT, CDR2 YNNKEL (reference sequence). The CDR3, as DNA: TGTGCCAGCAGCCCCTTGGCGGGAGGACAGTACTTC. It specifies CASSPLAGGQYF.

This clonotype turned up a few times. The chain couples TRBV27 to TRBJ2-7; possibly TRBD1 or TRBD2 for D (5 bases each). CDR1 is MNHEY and CDR2 is SMNVEV in the germline V gene (reference sequence). The ends were cut back, 5 bases at V and 7 bases at J, with 21 bases in the middle. The CDR3 has 15 amino acids. Written as DNA, the CDR3 is TGTGCCAGCAGTGTTCATCGGGACGGCCCTGGGGAGCAGTACTTC. This encodes CASSVHRDGPGEQYF.